Each of the 27 T cell receptor beta chains below was sequenced from the same sample in a study of T cell responses to AZD1222 COVID-19 vaccine. Assay used: immunoSEQ multiplex PCR; TCRdb lists only in-frame clones, some missing. The repertoire consists of some 110,000 clones, with 80% to 90% occurring once and the leading ten covering approximately 40%. The starting material was peripheral blood, obtained 28 days after the second AZD1222 dose. Receptors were obtained from an adult who received the AZD1222 COVID-19 vaccine.

The chain carries TRBV11-2 and TRBJ2-1; tentative D call: TRBD2 (7 bases). Germline lookup yields CDR1 SGHAT and CDR2 FQNNGV. The CDR3 contains 16 residues. V was pared by 5 bases and J by 8 bases, with 22 bases between. The CDR3 spells CASSTRGLPWRDEQFF. The CDR3 DNA sequence: TGTGCCAGCAGCACCAGGGGACTACCCTGGAGAGATGAGCAGTTCTTC.

The chain carries TRBV28 and TRBJ2-3; TRBD1 or TRBD2 may be the D gene (5 bases each). The CDR3 spans 14 residues. Germline V gene lookup returns CDR1 MDHEN and CDR2 SYDVKM. Trimming took off 9 bases at V and 0 bases at J, with 13 bases between the two ends. The CDR3 bases are TGTGCCAGTGTGCCGGGACCAAGCACAGATACGCAGTATTTT. Translation: CASVPGPSTDTQYF.

The chain employs TRBV9 and TRBJ2-1; perhaps TRBD2 as D (5 bases). The V and J ends lost 0 bases and 4 bases respectively, with 11 bases between them. Germline assignment: CDR1 SGDLS and CDR2 YYNGEE. This CDR3 has 15 amino acids. CDR3 in DNA: TGTGCCAGCAGCGTAGTGAGCGGAGCGTACAATGAGCAGTTCTTC. Encoded protein: CASSVVSGAYNEQFF.

This rearrangement joins TRBV3-1 (or the pseudogene TRBV3-2) to TRBJ2-7; unclear D gene. Germline CDR1 reads LGHDT; CDR2 reads YNNKEL (reference sequence). Trimming shortened V by 4 bases and J by 8 bases, and 15 bases separated the two germline ends. The CDR3 runs to 13 residues. CDR3 sequence reads: CASSRTRLVKQYF. The DNA of the CDR3 is TGTGCCAGCAGCCGCACCCGTCTGGTGAAGCAGTACTTC.

The chain is built from TRBV28 and TRBJ2-4, with no clear D. Germline CDR1 is MDHEN and CDR2 is SYDVKM. The CDR3 consists of 17 residues. The V end was cut by 3 bases, the J end by 3 bases, with 18 bases between. The CDR3 loop reads CASSFLDYGGVKNIQYF. CDR3 in DNA: TGTGCCAGCAGTTTTTTGGATTACGGCGGCGTCAAAAACATTCAGTACTTC.

The V gene is TRBV9, the J gene TRBJ2-2; TRBD2 agrees at 11 bases. Germline V CDR1 and CDR2: SGDLS, YYNGEE. V shed 0 bases, J shed 4 bases, and the junction held 20 bases outside the gene matches. The CDR3 consists of 22 residues. CDR3 nucleotides: TGTGCCAGCAGCGTAGGCCCTATTACCGGGACTAGCGGAGGATGGGGCACCGGGGAGCTGTTTTTT. Protein: CASSVGPITGTSGGWGTGELFF.

The chain couples TRBV5-1 to TRBJ2-7; TRBD1 aligns across 7 bases. The junction had 12 bases not matched to a gene; V was cut back by 2 bases and J by 7 bases. Per the germline V gene, CDR1 is SGHRS and CDR2 is YFSETQ. This CDR3 has 15 residues. The CDR3 loop reads CASSLRGPELGEQYF. Here the CDR3 DNA reads TGCGCCAGCAGCTTAAGGGGGCCCGAACTGGGGGAGCAGTACTTC.

J is TRBJ2-1 and V is TRBV5-1; weak D call: TRBD2 (5 bases). The V gene's germline CDR1 is SGHRS and CDR2 YFSETQ. The CDR3 sequence is 14 residues long. Trimming took 0 bases from V and 3 from J, leaving 7 bases between them. CDR3 sequence (DNA): TGCGCCAGCAGCTTGGGACTAATCTACAATGAGCAGTTCTTC. Its translation: CASSLGLIYNEQFF.

This clone has just a few counts. This rearrangement joins TRBV10-3 to TRBJ2-3; 11 bases map to TRBD2. With V trimmed by 6 bases and J by 4 bases, 9 bases remained unmatched. Germline V gene sequence: CDR1 ENHRY, CDR2 SYGVKD. This CDR3 is 16 amino acids long. CDR3 in amino acids: CAIRGPLAGEADTQYF. The DNA of the CDR3 is TGTGCCATCAGGGGGCCACTAGCGGGAGAGGCAGATACGCAGTATTTT.

CDR3 sequence reads: CASTPHDGYNEQFF. The DNA for the CDR3 is TGTGCCAGCACCCCTCATGATGGCTACAATGAGCAGTTCTTC. The V gene is TRBV27, the J gene TRBJ2-1; D uncertain. The CDR3 is made up of 14 amino acids. Germline values: CDR1 MNHEY, CDR2 SMNVEV (reference sequence). V lost 7 bases and J lost 3, with 13 bases in between.

The rearrangement joins TRBV3-1 (or the pseudogene TRBV3-2) to TRBJ2-6, with D maybe TRBD2 (6 bases). Germline-derived CDR1 and CDR2 are LGHDT and YNNKEL (reference sequence). Trimming removed 4 bases from V and 3 bases from J, with 13 bases in between. This CDR3 contains 16 residues. The CDR3 nucleotides read TGTGCCAGCAGCCGGCTGCGGGGCGGTGGGGCCAACGTCCTGACTTTC. Its translation is CASSRLRGGGANVLTF.

CDR3 coding DNA: TGCGCCAGCAGCTTGACTAGCGGAAACTACGAGCAGTACTTC. Translating gives CASSLTSGNYEQYF. The V call is TRBV5-1, the J call TRBJ2-7; 8 bases match TRBD2. With 1 base clipped from V and 3 bases from J, the junction kept 3 bases outside the gene matches. This CDR3 contains 14 residues. Germline-derived CDR1 and CDR2 are SGHRS and YFSETQ. The whole variable domain, remainder taken from reference TRBV5-1 and TRBJ2-7, is KAGVTQTPRYLIKTRGQQVTLSCSPISGHRSVSWYQQTPGQGLQFLFEYFSETQRNKGNFPGRFSGRQFSNSRSEMNVSTLELGDSALYLCASSLTSGNYEQYFGPGTRLTVT.

The chain carries TRBV13 and TRBJ1-3; D is unresolved. The CDR3 covers 16 residues. Germline CDR1 and CDR2: PRHDT and FYEKMQ (reference sequence). V lost 0 bases and J 3 bases, leaving 12 bases between the germline ends. CDR3 loop: CASSLGVALNGNTIYF. CDR3 in DNA: TGTGCCAGCAGCTTAGGAGTGGCTCTAAATGGAAACACCATATATTTT.

This clone was found once. The chain has TRBV6-2 or TRBV6-3 and TRBJ2-7; possibly TRBD2 for D (6 bases). The ends were cut back, 5 bases at V and 4 bases at J, with 18 bases in the middle. Germline V gene data show CDR1 as MNHEY and CDR2 as SVGEGT. The CDR3 contains 15 residues. The CDR3 sequence is CASSPPGGVRYEQYF. CDR3 DNA sequence: TGTGCCAGCAGTCCCCCAGGCGGGGTACGTTACGAGCAGTACTTC.

The DNA for the CDR3 is TGTGCCAGCAGCCAATCCCCTAGCGGGAGTTCCTACAATGAGCAGTTCTTC. This codes for CASSQSPSGSSYNEQFF. V usage is TRBV16 and J usage is TRBJ2-1; 10 nucleotides agree with TRBD2. J lost 1 base, V lost 0 bases, and 3 bases had no gene match. The germline CDR1 and CDR2 sequences are KGHSY and FQNENV. The CDR3 is 17 amino acids.

CDR3 in DNA: TGTGCCAGCACTTCCGGGACAGGCTCCTACGAGCAGTACTTC. The encoded protein is CASTSGTGSYEQYF. The V gene is TRBV2, the J gene TRBJ2-7, with TRBD1 matching over 8 bases. Trimming cost V 7 bases and J 0 bases; bases outside gene matches: 5. The CDR3 is 14 residues long. Germline CDR1 SNHLY, CDR2 FYNNEI.

The genes are TRBV9 and TRBJ2-6; 14 bases agree with TRBD2. Germline V CDR1 and CDR2: SGDLS, YYNGEE. The CDR3 consists of 19 residues. V was pared by 3 bases and J by 2 bases, with 7 bases of the junction left unmatched. The CDR3 nucleotides are TGTGCCAGCAGCGGCAAGGGGGGACTAGCGGGAGCTGGGGCCAACGTCCTGACTTTC. Amino acids: CASSGKGGLAGAGANVLTF.

This clone came up a few times. The chain carries TRBV6-5 and TRBJ2-7, with a tentative D call TRBD2 (6 bases). Germline V gene sequence: CDR1 MNHEY, CDR2 SVGAGI. Trimming took off 0 bases at V and 2 bases at J, with 14 bases between the two ends. The CDR3 covers 16 residues. CDR3 bases: TGTGCCAGCAGTTACTCGGTTAGCGGAGACCCCTACGAGCAGTACTTC. Translated, it gives CASSYSVSGDPYEQYF.

The sample holds a few counts of this clone. The chain couples TRBV6-5 to TRBJ2-7, with D tentatively TRBD2 (6 bases). CDR1 and CDR2 (germline): MNHEY, SVGAGI. The germline V and J ends were trimmed by 6 bases and 0 bases, with 15 bases remaining between them. This CDR3 comprises 15 residues. The CDR3 region has the DNA TGTGCCAGCAGCTTCTTGGACGGGAGCTCCTACGAGCAGTACTTC. It is translated as CASSFLDGSSYEQYF.

There are a few counts of this clone. The rearrangement links TRBV7-6 to TRBJ2-7, with TRBD1 matching over 7 bases. Germline CDR1 SGHVS, CDR2 FNYEAQ. The J segment lost 0 bases and the V segment lost 1 base, leaving 6 bases of the junction unmatched. CDR3 length equals 16 residues. The chain's CDR3 is CASSLGTGDSSYEQYF. The CDR3 DNA reads TGTGCCAGCAGCTTAGGCACAGGGGATTCCTCCTACGAGCAGTACTTC.

This chain uses TRBV7-2 with TRBJ2-7; D possibly corresponds to TRBD2 (6 bases). The ends were cut back, 0 bases at V and 2 bases at J, with 14 bases in the middle. Germline V gives CDR1 SGHTA, CDR2 FQGNSA. The CDR3 is made up of 16 amino acids. This chain's CDR3 is CASSLARTIPTYEQYF. CDR3 DNA sequence: TGTGCCAGCAGCTTAGCGCGGACTATACCAACCTACGAGCAGTACTTC.

This chain uses TRBV12-3 or TRBV12-4 with TRBJ2-1; no clear D gene. The ends were cut back, 3 bases at V and 6 bases at J, with 9 bases in the middle. The CDR3 is made up of 13 amino acids. In nucleotides, the CDR3 is TGTGCCAGCAGTTTCGGCCTAGTCAATGAGCAGTTCTTC. This codes for CASSFGLVNEQFF.

This clone was detected a few times. This chain links TRBV10-3 with TRBJ2-7, with 8 bases matching TRBD2. The CDR3 contains 16 residues. Germline values: CDR1 ENHRY, CDR2 SYGVKD. Trimming removed 2 bases from V and 0 bases from J; junction bases left unmatched: 6. CDR3 sequence (DNA): TGTGCCATCAGTGAGGGTAGCGGGACTCCCTCCTACGAGCAGTACTTC. This sequence encodes CAISEGSGTPSYEQYF.

As concerns this clone: Its ends do not fully match the called genes, so a read error is possible. The chain recombines TRBV15 with TRBJ2-7; tentative D call: TRBD1 (5 bases). CDR1 is LNHNV and CDR2 is YYDKDF in the germline V gene (reference sequence). The CDR3 is made up of 15 amino acids. The CDR3 DNA is TGTGCCACCAGCAGAGACCTGGACACCTACTACGGGCAGTACTTC. It yields the protein CATSRDLDTYYGQYF.

The rearrangement joins TRBV11-2 to TRBJ1-6; D is perhaps TRBD1 (5 bases). CDR1 is SGHAT, CDR2 FQNNGV, per germline. V was trimmed by 1 base and J by 7 bases, leaving 17 bases between them. The CDR3 runs 17 residues. The CDR3 coding sequence is TGTGCCAGCAGCTTAGCGGCCCCGGGGCTGACAAATTCACCCCTCCACTTT. It encodes CASSLAAPGLTNSPLHF.

The chain uses TRBV19 and TRBJ1-5; D possibly corresponds to TRBD1 (5 bases). The ends were cut back, 3 bases at V and 4 bases at J, with 13 bases in the middle. The CDR3 has 15 amino acids. The germline V gene encodes CDR1 LNHDA and CDR2 SQIVND (reference sequence). Written as DNA, the CDR3 is TGTGCCAGTAGTATTGTCGGGGCGCCGAATCAGCCCCAGCATTTT. Amino acids: CASSIVGAPNQPQHF.

V and J are TRBV12-3 or TRBV12-4 and TRBJ2-2, with a tentative D call TRBD1 (5 bases). V gave up 7 bases and J gave up 3 bases, with 6 bases separating them. This CDR3 region has 12 residues. CDR3 loop: CASKGYTGELFF. CDR3 nucleotides: TGTGCCAGCAAGGGGTACACCGGGGAGCTGTTTTTT.